These T cell receptor beta chains were read from a single sample in a study of T cell responses to AZD1222 COVID-19 vaccine. Assay used: immunoSEQ multiplex PCR; TCRdb lists only in-frame clones, some missing. The data show approximately 180,000 clones, over 80% seen once. The sample here was peripheral blood, taken 28 days after the second dose of the MenACWY control vaccine. The receptors were sampled from an adult who received the MenACWY meningococcal vaccine as a control. CDR3s include the opening cysteine and the closing phenylalanine or tryptophan. The order of the fields is J gene, V gene, clone size, D gene, CDR3 protein, CDR3 DNA. The D gene is left open where the match is weak. A row's size may be missing; if present it is once, few, many or a size class.

j_gene: TRBJ2-3
v_gene: TRBV4-3
abundance: NA
d_gene: TRBD1
CDR3aa: CASSLHPGQGRLTDTQYF
CDR3nt: TGCGCCAGCAGCCTTCACCCCGGACAGGGAAGGTTGACAGATACGCAGTATTTT

j_gene: TRBJ1-2
v_gene: TRBV6-5
abundance: NA
d_gene: NA
CDR3aa: CASSYEPTHYGYTF
CDR3nt: TGTGCCAGCAGTTACGAACCCACCCACTATGGCTACACCTTC

j_gene: TRBJ1-1
v_gene: TRBV7-8
abundance: NA
d_gene: NA
CDR3aa: CASSLVGRGDAFF
CDR3nt: TGTGCCAGCAGCTTAGTTGGCCGGGGAGACGCTTTCTTT

j_gene: TRBJ2-3
v_gene: TRBV5-6
abundance: NA
d_gene: TRBD2
CDR3aa: CASSLGFSGGDTQYF
CDR3nt: TGTGCCAGCAGCTTAGGATTTAGCGGGGGAGATACGCAGTATTTT

j_gene: TRBJ1-1
v_gene: TRBV5-8
abundance: NA
d_gene: NA
CDR3aa: CASSLARGWNTEAFF
CDR3nt: TGTGCCAGCAGCTTGGCCAGGGGATGGAACACTGAAGCTTTCTTT

j_gene: TRBJ1-2
v_gene: TRBV21-1
abundance: few
d_gene: NA
CDR3aa: CASSSGNGILGGYTF
CDR3nt: TGTGCCAGCAGCTCTGGGAACGGGATCTTGGGGGGCTACACCTTC

j_gene: TRBJ2-2
v_gene: TRBV9
abundance: NA
d_gene: NA
CDR3aa: CASSVVAPLGTGELFF
CDR3nt: TGTGCCAGCAGCGTAGTAGCCCCCTTGGGCACCGGGGAGCTGTTTTTT

j_gene: TRBJ1-2
v_gene: TRBV28
abundance: NA
d_gene: NA
CDR3aa: CASSEQGIGGNYGYTF
CDR3nt: TGTGCCAGCAGTGAACAGGGTATTGGAGGAAACTATGGCTACACCTTC

j_gene: TRBJ2-5
v_gene: TRBV30
abundance: NA
d_gene: NA
CDR3aa: CAWSRMGEIYF
CDR3nt: TGTGCCTGGAGTCGAATGGGGGAAATTTACTTC

j_gene: TRBJ1-2
v_gene: TRBV7-9
abundance: once
d_gene: NA
CDR3aa: CASSLMGIQANYGYTF
CDR3nt: TGTGCCAGCAGCTTAATGGGGATACAGGCTAACTATGGCTACACCTTC

j_gene: TRBJ2-5
v_gene: TRBV12-5
abundance: NA
d_gene: NA
CDR3aa: CASGLGDSGAFETQYF
CDR3nt: TGTGCTAGTGGTTTGGGGGATTCGGGGGCCTTCGAGACCCAGTACTTC

j_gene: TRBJ1-2
v_gene: TRBV5-1
abundance: NA
d_gene: TRBD1
CDR3aa: CASSGWTGFNGYTF
CDR3nt: TGCGCCAGCAGCGGATGGACAGGATTTAATGGCTACACCTTC

j_gene: TRBJ2-7
v_gene: TRBV6-5
abundance: NA
d_gene: TRBD1
CDR3aa: CASSQRRGLKQYF
CDR3nt: TGTGCCAGCAGCCAGCGCAGGGGGCTAAAGCAGTACTTC